The 8 T cell receptor beta chains in this list originate from one sample, sequenced in a study of CD8 T cells in Susac syndrome. Random hexamers primed reverse transcription of about 0.45 to 1 ug RNA. Each CDR3 protein gets one entry after TCRdb re-called the immunoSEQ multiplex PCR reads with MiXCR. The sample has some 240,000 distinct CDR3 sequences, 90% to 97% seen once; the top ten hold approximately 0.094%. Input material: CD4+ T cells from PBMCs. All receptors derive from a human donor with Susac syndrome.

V usage is TRBV4-1 and J usage is TRBJ2-7; TRBD2 agrees at 16 bases. Germline loops: CDR1 MGHRA, CDR2 YSYEKL. V shed 1 base, J shed 5 bases, and the junction held 8 bases outside the gene matches. This CDR3 spans 18 amino acids. The CDR3 region has the DNA TGCGCCAGCAGCCAAGGAACCTTGGGACTAGCGGGAGGGCACGAGCAGTACTTC. This encodes CASSQGTLGLAGGHEQYF.

The J gene is TRBJ2-7, the V gene TRBV6-5; D is possibly TRBD2 (5 bases). CDR3 size: 14 residues. Germline values: CDR1 MNHEY, CDR2 SVGAGI. Trimming pared 2 bases from V and 1 base from J, leaving 9 bases between. The CDR3 protein is CASSYGGRSYEQYF. CDR3 nucleotide sequence: TGTGCCAGCAGTTACGGTGGGAGATCCTACGAGCAGTACTTC.

The rearrangement joins TRBV14 to TRBJ1-5; D unresolved. V lost 1 base and J 4 bases, leaving 11 bases between the germline ends. This CDR3 is built from 15 residues. From germline, CDR1 is SGHDN and CDR2 FVKESK. Here the CDR3 DNA reads TGTGCCAGCAGCCAAGGGAGCTCGACTAATCAGCCCCAGCATTTT. This encodes CASSQGSSTNQPQHF.

The gene calls are TRBV12-3 or TRBV12-4 and TRBJ2-3, with TRBD2 as a possible D gene (5 bases). The CDR3 loop spans 16 amino acids. V lost 4 bases to trimming and J lost 0 bases, with 14 bases between them. For the CDR3, the DNA is TGTGCCAGCAGTTCCGGGCCAGCGGCTAGCACAGATACGCAGTATTTT. Encoded protein: CASSSGPAASTDTQYF.

In this sample, this clonotype turned up once. This rearrangement joins TRBV21-1 to TRBJ2-2; the D call of TRBD1 is as the table states it, not checked on the DNA. TRBV21-1 constitutes a pseudogene. CDR3 length: 14 amino acids. This CDR3 reads CASPRNRHTGELFF. As DNA, the CDR3 is TGTGCCAGCCCCCGGAACAGGCACACCGGGGAGCTGTTTTTT.

The rearrangement links TRBV5-1 to TRBJ2-7; 9 bases map to TRBD1. Germline values: CDR1 SGHRS, CDR2 YFSETQ. This CDR3 region has 13 residues. V lost 2 bases and J lost 5; bases outside the gene matches: 2. CDR3 amino acids: CASSFGQGNEQYF. DNA for the CDR3: TGCGCCAGCAGCTTCGGACAGGGGAACGAGCAGTACTTC.

The V gene is TRBV6-1, the J gene TRBJ1-5; the D gene is possibly TRBD1 (5 bases). Germline assignment: CDR1 MNHNS and CDR2 SASEGT. The CDR3 runs to 11 residues. Trimming cost V 10 bases and J 5 bases, with 9 bases left between them. DNA for the CDR3: TGTGCCACAGAAGGGGATCAGCCCCAGCATTTT. Protein: CATEGDQPQHF.

This clonotype was detected once. V usage is TRBV12-3 or TRBV12-4 and J usage is TRBJ1-3; tentative D call: TRBD1 (6 bases). Trimming took 2 bases from V and 1 from J, leaving 12 bases between them. The CDR3 has 16 amino acids. The CDR3 sequence: CASSLYRVFSGNTIYF. CDR3 in DNA: TGTGCCAGCAGTTTATACAGGGTGTTTTCTGGAAACACCATATATTTT.